One sample yielded the 11 T cell receptor beta chains listed below, sequenced in a study of blood T cell repertoires in COVID-19. Some clones are missing from TCRdb's copy, which holds only in-frame ones; the method was immunoSEQ multiplex PCR. The sample has approximately 12,000 clones, more than 80% seen once. The source material was peripheral blood. These receptors all stem from a human donor in a cohort sampled during active COVID-19.

This clone has a single count. This rearrangement joins TRBV6-2 or TRBV6-3 to TRBJ2-3, with D tentatively TRBD2 (6 bases). V lost 0 bases, J lost 2 bases, and 9 bases lay in between. This CDR3 is 15 amino acids long. Looked up from germline, CDR1 is MNHEY and CDR2 is SVGEGT. CDR3 residues: CASSYSSGNTDTQYF. CDR3 DNA sequence: TGTGCCAGCAGTTACTCTAGCGGAAACACAGATACGCAGTATTTT.

The chain couples TRBV27 to TRBJ1-4; possible D gene TRBD1, 6 bases. Trimming shortened V by 6 bases and J by 8 bases, and 16 bases separated the two germline ends. Per the germline V gene, CDR1 is MNHEY and CDR2 is SMNVEV (reference sequence). The CDR3 extends over 14 amino acids. The chain's CDR3 is CASRGTGHGEKLFF. The CDR3 DNA follows: TGTGCCAGCAGAGGAACAGGGCACGGGGAAAAACTGTTTTTT.

This clone was recorded only once. The V gene is TRBV6-1, the J gene TRBJ2-1; maybe TRBD1 (5 bases). Between the trimmed V and J ends, which lost 0 bases and 0 bases, there was a span of 12 bases. The CDR3 length is 17 residues. Germline V gene lookup returns CDR1 MNHNS and CDR2 SASEGT. The CDR3 DNA reads as TGTGCCAGCAGTGAAGCTGGACATTTTAGCTCCTACAATGAGCAGTTCTTC. Translation gives CASSEAGHFSSYNEQFF.

The chain employs TRBV19 and TRBJ1-2, with TRBD1 matching 10 bases. This CDR3 comprises 14 residues. The junction had 12 bases not matched to a gene; V was cut back by 10 bases and J by 7 bases. Germline CDR1 and CDR2: LNHDA and SQIVND (reference sequence). CDR3 coding DNA: TGTGCCACCGACGAGACAGGGGGCGCGTTTGGCTACACCTTC. Protein: CATDETGGAFGYTF.

The chain links TRBV27 to TRBJ1-1, with D possibly TRBD1 on 6 matching bases. The V and J ends lost 5 bases and 3 bases respectively, with 13 bases between them. CDR3 size: 14 residues. Germline lookup yields CDR1 MNHEY and CDR2 SMNVEV (reference sequence). CDR3 amino acids: CASSTFRQDTEAFF. As DNA, the CDR3 is TGTGCCAGCAGTACGTTTCGACAGGACACTGAAGCTTTCTTT.

This clone was seen more than once but under ten times. The rearrangement joins TRBV7-9 to TRBJ2-7, with 14 bases matching TRBD2. From germline, CDR1 is SEHNR and CDR2 FQNEAQ (reference sequence). The CDR3 is 17 amino acids. Germline trimming cut 5 bases from V and 0 bases from J; bases unmatched to any gene: 6. The CDR3 reads CASSPGLAGAPSYEQYF. The CDR3 bases are TGTGCCAGCAGCCCGGGACTAGCGGGAGCCCCCTCCTACGAGCAGTACTTC.

The chain couples TRBV13 to TRBJ1-3, with 7 bases that match TRBD1. CDR3 size: 19 residues. The germline V gene has CDR1 PRHDT and CDR2 FYEKMQ (reference sequence). The ends lost 2 bases at V and 0 bases at J; junction bases unmatched: 13. CDR3 protein: CASSLQQGQRFLSGNTIYF. The DNA for the CDR3 is TGTGCCAGCAGCTTACAGCAGGGACAGCGATTCCTCTCTGGAAACACCATATATTTT.

This chain joins TRBV24-1 and TRBJ1-5; no firm D call. CDR3 size: 16 residues. From germline, CDR1 is KGHDR and CDR2 SFDVKD. V lost 2 bases and J lost 6, with 16 bases in between. The CDR3 bases are TGTGCCACCAGTGATTCCGGGGAGGCAGGTCGTCAGCCCCAGCATTTT. It codes for CATSDSGEAGRQPQHF.

The chain has TRBV20-1 and TRBJ1-4, with 7 bases lining up with TRBD1. Germline V gene sequence: CDR1 DFQATT, CDR2 SNEGSKA (reference sequence). This CDR3 has 19 residues. V shed 3 bases, J shed 3 bases, and the junction held 19 bases outside the gene matches. CDR3 protein: CSASVPNRGKEHPNEKLFF. The CDR3 DNA is TGCAGTGCTAGTGTGCCGAACAGGGGAAAGGAACATCCTAATGAAAAACTGTTTTTT.

This chain links TRBV6-5 with TRBJ2-2; D is undetermined. This CDR3 is 14 amino acids long. V was pared by 2 bases and J by 6 bases, with 10 bases between. CDR1 and CDR2 (germline): MNHEY, SVGAGI. CDR3: CASSYPRQPGELFF. CDR3 coding DNA: TGTGCCAGCAGTTACCCGAGGCAGCCCGGGGAGCTGTTTTTT.

This chain uses TRBV3-1 (or the pseudogene TRBV3-2) with TRBJ2-5, with 13 bases fitting TRBD2. V lost 1 base, J lost 5 bases, and 7 bases stayed unmatched. CDR3 length: 17 amino acids. Looked up from germline, CDR1 is LGHDT and CDR2 is YNNKEL (reference sequence). CDR3 sequence: CASSQATSGGREETQYF. Written as DNA, the CDR3 is TGTGCCAGCAGCCAAGCGACTAGCGGGGGGCGGGAGGAGACCCAGTACTTC.